This T cell receptor beta chain was identified in a study of CD8+CD57+ T cells in acquired aplastic anemia. The overall study: Each DNA sample taken from sorted CD4+ and CD8+ cells came to about 3 ug on average. General study results and limits: The CD8+ Simpson's diversity of patients and controls was not significantly different.

According to the study, genomic DNA was the template for TCR beta VDJ and CDR3 profiling. Each CDR3 protein is one row after TCRdb ran MiXCR on the reads. The table lists 450,000 to 600,000 distinct CDR3 sequences, roughly 34% of them singletons. It was patients with CD8+CD57+ cell expansion by flow cytometry who were chosen for sequencing. No therapy was given to patients before blood sampling. This clonotype has at least ten counts. Its antigen is as yet unknown. CDR1 and CDR2 from the germline V gene are MNHNS and SASEGT. Trimming at V came to 8 bases and at J to 1 base, leaving 2 bases not matched to a gene. CDR3 length: 13 residues.

Sequenced sample: sorted CD4+, CD8+, or CD8+CD57+ T cells (not recorded which) from PBMCs. This TCR was sampled from a human donor with aplastic anemia. The V and J genes are TRBV6-1 and TRBJ1-5; 7 bases match TRBD1. The CDR3 protein is CASDRVSNQPQHF. Written as DNA, the CDR3 is TGTGCCAGCGACAGGGTGAGCAATCAGCCCCAGCATTTT.